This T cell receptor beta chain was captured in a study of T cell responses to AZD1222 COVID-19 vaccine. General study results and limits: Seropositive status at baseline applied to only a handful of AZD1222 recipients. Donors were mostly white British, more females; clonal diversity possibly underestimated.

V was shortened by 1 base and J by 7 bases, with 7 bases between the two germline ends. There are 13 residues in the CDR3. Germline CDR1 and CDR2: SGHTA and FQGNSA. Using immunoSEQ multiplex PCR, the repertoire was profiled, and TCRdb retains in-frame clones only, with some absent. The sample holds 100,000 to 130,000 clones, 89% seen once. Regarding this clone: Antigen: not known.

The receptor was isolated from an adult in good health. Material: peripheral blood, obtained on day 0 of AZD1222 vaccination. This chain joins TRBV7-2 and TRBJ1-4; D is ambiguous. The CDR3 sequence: CASSLGHFEKLFF. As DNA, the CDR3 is TGTGCCAGCAGCTTAGGGCATTTTGAAAAACTGTTTTTT.